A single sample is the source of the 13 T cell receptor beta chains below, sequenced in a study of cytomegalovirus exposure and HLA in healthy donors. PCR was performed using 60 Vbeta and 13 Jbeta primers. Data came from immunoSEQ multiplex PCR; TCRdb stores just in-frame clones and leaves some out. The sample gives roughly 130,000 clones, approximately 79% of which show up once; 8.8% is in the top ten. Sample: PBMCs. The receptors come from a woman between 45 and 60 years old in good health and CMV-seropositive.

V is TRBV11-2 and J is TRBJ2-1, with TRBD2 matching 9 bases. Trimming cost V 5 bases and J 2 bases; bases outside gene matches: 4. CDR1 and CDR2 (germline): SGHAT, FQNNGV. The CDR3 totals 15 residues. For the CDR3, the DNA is TGTGCCAGCAGCCCTAGCGGGAATCCCTACAATGAGCAGTTCTTC. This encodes CASSPSGNPYNEQFF.

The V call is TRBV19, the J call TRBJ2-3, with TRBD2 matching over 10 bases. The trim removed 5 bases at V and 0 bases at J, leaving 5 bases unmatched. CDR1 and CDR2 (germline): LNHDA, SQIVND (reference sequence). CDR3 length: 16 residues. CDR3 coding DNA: TGTGCCAGTAGTGGGATAGCGGGGGGCAGCACAGATACGCAGTATTTT. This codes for CASSGIAGGSTDTQYF. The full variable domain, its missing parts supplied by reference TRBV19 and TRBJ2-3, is DGGITQSPKYLFRKEGQNVTLSCEQNLNHDAMYWYRQDPGQGLRLIYYSQIVNDFQKGDIAEGYSVSREKKESFPLTVTSAQKNPTAFYLCASSGIAGGSTDTQYFGPGTRLTVL.

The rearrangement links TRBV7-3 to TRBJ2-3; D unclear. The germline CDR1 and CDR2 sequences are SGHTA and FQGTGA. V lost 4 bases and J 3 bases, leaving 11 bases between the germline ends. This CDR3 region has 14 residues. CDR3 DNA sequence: TGTGCCAGCAGCTCTGACATTGTGACAGATACGCAGTATTTT. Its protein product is CASSSDIVTDTQYF.

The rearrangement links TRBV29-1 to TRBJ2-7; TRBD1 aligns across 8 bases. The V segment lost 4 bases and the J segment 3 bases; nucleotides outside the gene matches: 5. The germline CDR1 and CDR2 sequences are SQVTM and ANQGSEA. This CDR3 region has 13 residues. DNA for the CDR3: TGCAGCGTTGCGAGACAGGGGATCTACGAGCAGTACTTC. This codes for CSVARQGIYEQYF.

This CDR3 reads CSARPETKQFF. The CDR3 region has the DNA TGCAGTGCTAGGCCCGAGACTAAACAGTTCTTC. This chain joins TRBV20-1 and TRBJ2-1, with TRBD2 as a possible D gene (5 bases). Trimming removed 3 bases at V and 13 bases at J, with 13 bases between. The CDR3 is 11 residues long. Germline V CDR1 and CDR2: DFQATT, SNEGSKA (reference sequence).

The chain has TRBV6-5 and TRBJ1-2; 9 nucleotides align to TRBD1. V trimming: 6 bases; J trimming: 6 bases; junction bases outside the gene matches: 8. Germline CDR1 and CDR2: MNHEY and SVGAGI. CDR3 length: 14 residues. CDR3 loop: CASSSGTGLHGYTF. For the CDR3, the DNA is TGTGCCAGCAGCTCCGGGACAGGGCTCCATGGCTACACCTTC.

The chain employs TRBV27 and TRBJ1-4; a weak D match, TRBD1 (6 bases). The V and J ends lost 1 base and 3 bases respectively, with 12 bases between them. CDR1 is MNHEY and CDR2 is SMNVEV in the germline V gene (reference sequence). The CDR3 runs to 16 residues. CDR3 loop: CASSLYRASSNEKLFF. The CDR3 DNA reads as TGTGCCAGCAGTTTATACAGGGCCTCCTCTAATGAAAAACTGTTTTTT.

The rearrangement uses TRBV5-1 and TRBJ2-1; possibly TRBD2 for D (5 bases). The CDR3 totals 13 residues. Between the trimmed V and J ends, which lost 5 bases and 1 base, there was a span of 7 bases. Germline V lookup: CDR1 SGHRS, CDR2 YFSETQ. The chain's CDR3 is CASRDLSYNEQFF. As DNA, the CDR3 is TGCGCCAGCAGGGACTTATCCTACAATGAGCAGTTCTTC.

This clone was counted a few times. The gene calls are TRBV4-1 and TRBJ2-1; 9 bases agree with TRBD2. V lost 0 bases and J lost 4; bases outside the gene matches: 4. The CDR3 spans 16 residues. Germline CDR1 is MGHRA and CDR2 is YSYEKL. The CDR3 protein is CASSQEGSGGYNEQFF. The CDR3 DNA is TGCGCCAGCAGCCAAGAGGGTAGCGGGGGATACAATGAGCAGTTCTTC.

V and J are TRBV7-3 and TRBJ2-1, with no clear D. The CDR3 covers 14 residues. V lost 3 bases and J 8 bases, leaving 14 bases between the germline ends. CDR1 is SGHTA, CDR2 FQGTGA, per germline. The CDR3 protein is CASSFNLKSDEQFF. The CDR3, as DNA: TGTGCCAGCAGCTTTAACCTCAAGTCAGATGAGCAGTTCTTC.

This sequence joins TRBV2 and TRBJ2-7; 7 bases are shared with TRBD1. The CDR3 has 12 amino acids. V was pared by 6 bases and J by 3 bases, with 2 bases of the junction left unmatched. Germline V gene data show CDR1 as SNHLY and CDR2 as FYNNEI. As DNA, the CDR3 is TGTGCCAGCAGCGGGGACAGCTACGAGCAGTACTTC. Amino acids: CASSGDSYEQYF.

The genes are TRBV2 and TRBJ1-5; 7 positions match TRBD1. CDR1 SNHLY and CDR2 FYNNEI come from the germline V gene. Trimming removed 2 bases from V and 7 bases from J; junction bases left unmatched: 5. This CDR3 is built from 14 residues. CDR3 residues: CASSEQTGRQPQHF. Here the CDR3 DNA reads TGTGCCAGCAGTGAACAGACAGGGCGGCAGCCCCAGCATTTT.

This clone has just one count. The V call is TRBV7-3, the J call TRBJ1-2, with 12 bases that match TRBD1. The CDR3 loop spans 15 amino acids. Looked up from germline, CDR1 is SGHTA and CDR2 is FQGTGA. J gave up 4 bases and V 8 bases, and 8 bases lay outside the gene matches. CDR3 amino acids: CASRDRGRLGYGYTF. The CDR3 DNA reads TGTGCCAGCCGGGACAGGGGGCGCTTAGGCTATGGCTACACCTTC.